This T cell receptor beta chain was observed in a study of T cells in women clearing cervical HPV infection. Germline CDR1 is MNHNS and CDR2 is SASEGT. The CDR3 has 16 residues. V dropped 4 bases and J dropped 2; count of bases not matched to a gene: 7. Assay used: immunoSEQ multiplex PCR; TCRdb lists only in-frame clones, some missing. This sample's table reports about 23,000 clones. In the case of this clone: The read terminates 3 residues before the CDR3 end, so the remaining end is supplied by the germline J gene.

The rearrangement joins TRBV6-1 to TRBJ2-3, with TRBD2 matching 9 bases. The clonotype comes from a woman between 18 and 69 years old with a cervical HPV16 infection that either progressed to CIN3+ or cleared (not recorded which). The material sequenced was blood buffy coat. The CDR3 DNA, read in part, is TGTGCCAGCAGTGCCCTAGCGGGGCCCTACACAGATACG. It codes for CASSALAGPYTDT. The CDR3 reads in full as CASSALAGPYTDTQYF.